This entry describes one T cell receptor (beta chain). What this receptor recognizes is not known. No base-level quality is on record; no much larger clone is a single base apart. The data derive from a study of a mutant IDH1 vaccine in newly diagnosed glioma (dated by TCRdb to about 2021). Study-level background: Eight vaccinations were administered to patients in weeks 1, 3, 5, 7, 11, 15, 19 and 23, corresponding to visits V03 through V10. Peripheral blood was drawn at six visits: V03 (baseline), V05, V07, V10, V12 and V13. Prior to enrollment, patients had been given standard therapy consisting of radiotherapy alone, temozolomide alone, or radiochemotherapy with temozolomide, with the combination given to most patients. The roughly 32 treated patients were around 62% male and roughly 40% female, with a mean age of approximately 38 years. For exploratory analyses, longitudinal TCRB deep sequencing was carried out in 25 treated patients wherever samples were available. Vaccination started 4-6 weeks after radiotherapy alone, or was given together with temozolomide cycles in the groups whose treatment included chemotherapy. The paper as a whole reports these results and caveats: Pseudoprogression seemed to be unrelated to changes in the top peripheral T cell clonotypes found by TCRB sequencing. Availability determined which PBMC samples were chosen for TCRB deep sequencing. According to the authors, sample limitations meant that analyses of patient blood samples could not be reproduced. Across multiple MHC alleles, vaccine-induced immune responses were seen in around 93% of patients.

The library was produced with the immunoSEQ multiplex PCR assay. Rearranged TCR beta chain sequences were amplified with the hsTCRB Kit following the manufacturer's protocol. Sequencing of TCRB libraries was carried out on an Illumina MiSeq. Turning to the authors' computational methods: The kit vendor's proprietary platform handled demultiplexing, trimming and gene mapping. TCRdb holds this immuneACCESS table with in-frame rearrangements only. Some clones are missing; in checked studies, unresolved V genes explain under half, and the rest has no known cause. V, J and clone size are those of that table, while D and trimming were read from the DNA. The sample has about 65,000 clones on record, about 85% of them singletons. About 4.1% of the sample lies in the top ten. V lost 1 base and J lost 1 base; the stretch between them is 17 bases long. Reading from cysteine to phenylalanine, the CDR3 counts 19 amino acids. The read is trimmed to its CDR3 DNA, 57 bases read in frame from base 1. From the germline V gene, CDR1 is MDHEN and CDR2 is SYDVKM.

The time point label of this sample denotes: week 23, last vaccination. A 20-mer mutant IDH1 peptide at 300 micrograms in Montanide made up each vaccine dose, which was injected subcutaneously together with topical imiquimod. Newly diagnosed WHO grade 3 or 4 IDH1-mutant astrocytomas showing loss of nuclear ATRX were present in the donors. The samples were drawn from NOA16, a multicentre, single-arm, open-label phase I trial in Germany that tested a mutant IDH1 peptide vaccine in humans for the first time. Genomic DNA for TCRB sequencing was extracted from EDTA blood using the DNeasy Blood and Tissue Kit.

The receptor was isolated from a man younger than 45 with glioma. The chain employs TRBV28 and TRBJ2-6; the D gene is perhaps TRBD1, from 6 matching bases. The material sequenced was PBMCs, taken from a glioma patient whose treatment included an IDH1 peptide vaccine. The CDR3: CASSLSGAGKASGANVLTF. The bases read TGTGCCAGCAGTTTATCAGGGGCAGGGAAGGCGTCTGGGGCCAACGTCCTGACTTTC.